Listed below are T cell receptor beta chains from one sample, sequenced in a study of blood T cells in healthy people across ages. Each CDR3 protein gets one entry after TCRdb re-called the 5' RACE reads with MiXCR. The sample lists 850,000 to 1,300,000 distinct CDR3 sequences; 40% to 50% were seen once. Material for sequencing was blood. The receptors here all came from a woman in her fifties or sixties in good health. Each CDR3 is given without its conserved first and last residue.

TRBJ1-5 | TRBV12-3/TRBV12-4 | ASSPGLSNQPQH
TRBJ2-4 | TRBV28 | ASSCQRRGGQY
TRBJ2-5 | TRBV30 | AWSPGHRTSGSGKTQY
TRBJ1-2 | TRBV28 | ASSSSAGTGNYGYT
TRBJ1-1 | TRBV6-5 | ASSNQVLNTEAF
TRBJ2-1 | TRBV5-1 | ASSLAGAGGPNEQF
TRBJ2-3 | TRBV11-2 | ASSLQRSADTQY
TRBJ2-5 | TRBV13 | ASSLGGSSGPRETQY
TRBJ1-1 | TRBV21-1 | ASSKRKIQGITEAF
. | TRBV27 | ASSFIWDTEETQY
TRBJ2-3 | TRBV27 | ASSTLLANTQY
TRBJ2-7 | TRBV11-2 | ASSPHGDEQY
TRBJ2-3 | TRBV7-8 | ASSRLAGPGDTQY
TRBJ2-1 | TRBV27 | ASNEGNEQF
TRBJ2-7 | TRBV12-3/TRBV12-4 | AGTKGEVNEQY
TRBJ2-3 | TRBV27 | ASTDSTDTQY
TRBJ2-7 | TRBV18 | ASSPTPGVYEQY
TRBJ2-3 | TRBV6-6 | ASSISLGSDTQY
TRBJ2-3 | TRBV2 | ASPSGHSTSTDTQY
TRBJ2-4 | TRBV7-8 | ASSKPGTAKNIQY
TRBJ2-6 | TRBV11-2 | ASSPRTFGANVLT
TRBJ2-1 | TRBV6-4 | ASGEPHRDLNDNEQF
TRBJ2-5 | TRBV14 | ASSQDVPGILWDSQETQY
TRBJ2-7 | TRBV5-4 | ASRPGGSGSYEQY
TRBJ2-1 | TRBV20-1 | SALDREGISGREQF
TRBJ2-3 | TRBV4-2 | ASSQISGLAKDTQY
TRBJ2-5 | TRBV28 | ASNREETQY
TRBJ2-1 | TRBV10-2 | ASTRLAGVYEQF
TRBJ2-5 | TRBV7-2 | ASSLFETQY
TRBJ2-1 | TRBV12-3/TRBV12-4 | ASSLRDWGNNEQF